This T cell receptor (beta chain) was recovered during a study of T cell responses to AZD1222 COVID-19 vaccine listed by TCRdb under 2021. Study-level background: AZD1222 recipients with second doses at about 4 weeks or about 12 weeks were pooled, because spike-specific TCR depth and breadth did not differ between schedules. TCR sequencing was performed for 230 to 250 trial participants, of whom 200 to 210 were given two doses of AZD1222 and approximately 26 were given two doses of MenACWY control vaccine. Enrollment into the trials was organized by age into subgroups of 18-55, 56-69 and 70-plus years, and those subgroups contained around 150, 28 and 57 TCR-sequenced participants, respectively.

Remarks on this clone: No antigen is known for it. Base quality data are lacking; no much larger clone is found one base away.

The CDR3, from cysteine to phenylalanine, totals 15 residues. The sequence is cut down to CDR3 DNA, 45 bases in frame from base 1. Via the germline V gene (reference sequence), CDR1 is MNHEY and CDR2 SMNVEV. Cut back by 5 bases and 1 base, the V and J ends lie 13 bases apart. General study outcomes and caveats: Conclusions about previously exposed vaccinees were limited because only a handful of AZD1222 recipients were SARS-CoV-2 seropositive at baseline. The 56-69-year group was small, and its depth increase did not reach significance, likely because of low power. CD4 TCRs associated with the vaccine covered the entire spike protein, and the dominant responses were in regions 160-218 and 743-854. Reportedly, close to half of the unique spike-specific TCRs recognized epitopes lying outside the regions that are mutated in the B.1.351 and B.1.1.7 variants. Because no samples from the day 14 peak response were available, repertoires could be characterized only after the peak T cell response. A significant rise in spike-specific TCR breadth and depth was observed after two AZD1222 doses relative to day 0 and relative to MenACWY recipients. Participants were mostly white British, with more females than males. The authors suggested clonal diversity may have been underestimated.

The CDR3 regions of human TCRbeta chains were analyzed by immunosequencing. The published analysis was carried out like this. Repertoire TCRs were checked for matches against a reference library of SARS-CoV-2-specific TCRs that had been generated using the MIRA antigen-specificity platform. Breadth was defined as the fraction of unique TCRs that were SARS-CoV-2-associated, and depth was defined as the fraction of total T cells that were SARS-CoV-2-associated. Using the MIRA data, each spike-specific TCR was mapped to the spike region that the TCR reacts to and placed in a CD4 or CD8 class. Log10-transformed breadth and depth values were compared by one-way ANOVA with Sidak's multiple comparisons tests. TCRdb stores this immuneACCESS table with in-frame sequences only. Part of the clones is absent; in the studies checked, under half of the shortfall reflects unresolved V genes, and no reason is known for the rest. V and J calls plus clone size are reproduced from that table; the DNA served to infer D and trimming. This sample has some 150,000 clones in its table, and around nine tenths of those were observed once. Jointly, the top ten make up roughly 5% of the sample.

The time point label, as the study defines it: baseline before first vaccination. Samples from vaccinated people were obtained from the UK trials COV001 and COV002, which included a single-blind randomized controlled phase 2/3 trial of AZD1222 (ChAdOx1 nCoV-19) in healthy adults. Trial participant PBMC samples were collected at day 0 and day 28 after the second dose for TCRbeta chain sequencing. The origin of this receptor is an adult in good health. Recombination joined TRBV27 with TRBJ2-3, with TRBD2 as a weak D call on 6 bases. Source: peripheral blood, taken on day 0 of AZD1222 vaccination. The CDR3 in this case is CASSNLAEGTDTQYF. The nucleotides are TGTGCCAGCAGTAACTTAGCGGAAGGCACAGATACGCAGTATTTT.